This T cell receptor (beta chain) was sequenced in a study of T cell changes during pregnancy in multiple sclerosis. Assay: immunoSEQ multiplex PCR; the TCRdb copy retains only in-frame clones and omits some. The data hold roughly 68,000 clones, with under 95% observed a single time. This CDR3 comprises 15 residues. CDR1 is SSHAT and CDR2 is FNYEAQ in the germline V gene (reference sequence). This clone was seen a single time. At one boundary the junction diverges from the germline segment, which might be a read error. Specimen: peripheral blood, collected in the second trimester of pregnancy. The V gene is TRBV7-7, the J gene TRBJ2-1, with TRBD2 identical over 8 bases. This receptor was taken from a female donor in good health, enrolled as a control in a pregnancy study. The CDR3 DNA sequence: TGTGCTAGCAGCGCCAGCGGGAGTGGTTACAATGAGCAGTTCTTC. Its translation: CASSASGSGYNEQFF.